These T cell receptor beta chains were read from a single sample in a study of early T cells in non-severe SARS-CoV-2 infection. TCRdb re-derived calls from the 5' RACE reads in MiXCR, one entry per CDR3 protein. The sample carries 48,000 or so distinct CDR3 sequences, about 13% recorded once. The material sequenced was whole blood. Receptors were obtained from an adult who was a healthcare worker with PCR-confirmed SARS-CoV-2 infection or an uninfected control (not recorded which). Both conserved end residues are part of each CDR3. A D gene is named only where the DNA matches it firmly. Clone size, where shown, is once, few, many, or a class for clones that have expanded.

J gene,CDR3 length,D gene,V gene,clone size,CDR3 DNA,CDR3 protein
TRBJ2-3,16,TRBD1,TRBV24-1,NA,TGTGCCACCAGTGACTCCGGGACAGGGGCGGCAGATACGCAGTATTTT,CATSDSGTGAADTQYF
TRBJ1-2,13,NA,TRBV7-3,few,TGTGCCAGCAGCTCCGGACTCGGCTATGGCTACACCTTC,CASSSGLGYGYTF
TRBJ2-7,13,NA,TRBV3-1,NA,TGTGCCAGCAGCCAAGGCTCCGGTTACGAGCAGTACTTC,CASSQGSGYEQYF
TRBJ2-7,13,NA,TRBV11-2,NA,TGTGCCAGCAGCTTAGCAGGGAACTACGAGCAGTACTTC,CASSLAGNYEQYF
TRBJ2-7,11,NA,TRBV5-8,many,TGTGCCAGCAGCGCCTCCTACGAGCAGTACTTC,CASSASYEQYF
TRBJ1-2,16,TRBD1,TRBV20-1,many,TGCAGTGCTGGCAGACCGGGACAGGGGGCCAACTATGGCTACACCTTC,CSAGRPGQGANYGYTF
TRBJ1-2,13,NA,TRBV29-1,once,TGCAGCGTGGCCGGGGCAGCCGCCTATGGCTACACCTTC,CSVAGAAAYGYTF
TRBJ2-5,18,NA,TRBV7-6,many,TGTGCCAGCAGCCGTTCTCGGGACTCCAAAACGGCGGGAGAGACCCAGTACTTC,CASSRSRDSKTAGETQYF
TRBJ1-1,14,NA,TRBV28,NA,TGTGCCAGCAGTAACAGCCGAATGAACACTGAAGCTTTCTTT,CASSNSRMNTEAFF
TRBJ1-1,16,NA,TRBV18,many,TGTGCCAGCTCACCACCGAGGGGTATACCGAACACTGAAGCTTTCTTT,CASSPPRGIPNTEAFF
TRBJ2-3,13,NA,TRBV6-5,NA,TGTGCCAGCAGTTACGACCCCACAGATACGCAGTATTTT,CASSYDPTDTQYF
TRBJ1-6,14,NA,TRBV12-3/TRBV12-4,many,TGTGCCAGCAGGACATCTACACCTAATTCACCCCTCCACTTT,CASRTSTPNSPLHF
TRBJ2-7,14,NA,TRBV12-3/TRBV12-4,many,TGTGCCAGCAGTCCTCCCCCGGGGGTCTACGAGCAGTACTTC,CASSPPPGVYEQYF
TRBJ2-3,16,NA,TRBV4-1,many,TGCGCCAGCAGCCAAGTTTGGGGAAAGTTAACAGATACGCAGTATTTT,CASSQVWGKLTDTQYF
TRBJ2-1,14,NA,TRBV19,few,TGTGCCAGTAGTATAGCGCGACAGTCCAATGAGCAGTTCTTC,CASSIARQSNEQFF
TRBJ2-7,15,TRBD2,TRBV28,NA,TGTGCCAGCGGCAGCATAGCGGGAGGGACCTACGAGCAGTACTTC,CASGSIAGGTYEQYF
TRBJ2-5,16,TRBD2,TRBV7-7,many,TGTGCTAGCAGCTACCGACTAGCGGGAGCCGGAGAGACCCAGTACTTC,CASSYRLAGAGETQYF
TRBJ2-6,19,NA,TRBV28,few,TGTGCCAGCAGTTTCGCGGCGGCAGGCCTGAGCTCTGGGGCCAACGTCCTGACTTTC,CASSFAAAGLSSGANVLTF
TRBJ2-3,16,NA,TRBV21-1,many,TGTGCCAGCAGGAAGAGCGGGGAATATAGCACAGATACGCAGTATTTT,CASRKSGEYSTDTQYF
TRBJ1-1,15,NA,TRBV6-2/TRBV6-3,many,TGTGCCAGCAGTTCCTCCGGGACAAAAGGCACTGAAGCTTTCTTT,CASSSSGTKGTEAFF
TRBJ2-1,18,TRBD2,TRBV9,many,TGTGCCAGCAGCGCGTCTGGGGGACTAGCGGGAGTTCGGGATGAGCAGTTCTTC,CASSASGGLAGVRDEQFF
TRBJ1-1,15,NA,TRBV7-9,few,TGTGCCAGCAGCCGGGACACGACTTTGAACACTGAAGCTTTCTTT,CASSRDTTLNTEAFF
TRBJ2-4,14,NA,TRBV7-2,few,TGTGCCAGCAGCCCCGAAATAGGCAAAAACATTCAGTACTTC,CASSPEIGKNIQYF
TRBJ2-6,16,TRBD1,TRBV20-1,many,TGCAGTGCTCCAGACAGGGGGACCTCTGGGGCCAACGTCCTGACTTTC,CSAPDRGTSGANVLTF
TRBJ1-6,14,NA,TRBV4-2,few,TGTGCCAGCAGCCAAAGCACCCTTGGGTCACCCCTCCACTTT,CASSQSTLGSPLHF
TRBJ2-1,12,NA,TRBV18,NA,TGTGCCAGCTCACCTGTGGGAAATGAGCAGTTCTTC,CASSPVGNEQFF
TRBJ1-5,13,NA,TRBV27,few,TGTGCCAGCAGTTTAGGGGGCGGGCAGCCCCAGCATTTT,CASSLGGGQPQHF
TRBJ1-1,15,NA,TRBV20-1,many,TGCAGTGCTAGAGAATCAGACACCCGAGGGACTGAAGCTTTCTTT,CSARESDTRGTEAFF
TRBJ2-5,11,TRBD1,TRBV20-1,many,TGCGTAACAGGGGTGTCGGAGACCCAGTACTTC,CVTGVSETQYF
TRBJ1-1,14,TRBD1,TRBV18,many,TGTGCCAGCTCCCCCCAGGGGGGTTCCACTGAAGCTTTCTTT,CASSPQGGSTEAFF
TRBJ2-5,16,TRBD2,TRBV30,few,TGTGCCTGGAGTCTCGGGACTAGCGGGAGGGCAGAGACCCAGTACTTC,CAWSLGTSGRAETQYF
TRBJ1-1,14,NA,TRBV5-1,few,TGCGCCAGCAGCGCCGGACCGTCTAACACTGAAGCTTTCTTT,CASSAGPSNTEAFF
TRBJ2-1,18,TRBD2,TRBV7-9,many,TGTGCCAGCAGCTTAGGCCTTCGGGGGAGCGGGAGGGCGAATGAGCAGTTCTTC,CASSLGLRGSGRANEQFF
TRBJ1-1,12,NA,TRBV30,NA,TGTGCCTGGAAATGGGGAAGTACTGAAGCTTTCTTT,CAWKWGSTEAFF
TRBJ1-2,11,NA,TRBV7-9,many,TGTGCCAGCAGAGAGGGCGGCGGCTACACCTTC,CASREGGGYTF
TRBJ1-5,16,TRBD1,TRBV18,many,TGTGCCAGCTCACCGAACGGACAGGTCCTCAATCAGCCCCAGCATTTT,CASSPNGQVLNQPQHF
TRBJ2-7,12,NA,TRBV29-1,NA,TGCAGCGCCCACGGAGTCTCCTACGAGCAGTACTTC,CSAHGVSYEQYF
TRBJ1-1,18,NA,TRBV18,NA,TGTGCCAGCTCACCACTTCCAGTCCAAGGTTCGATGAACACTGAAGCTTTCTTT,CASSPLPVQGSMNTEAFF
TRBJ2-1,15,NA,TRBV7-6,many,TGTGCCAGCAGCTTAGTTGACGGACCCTACAATGAGCAGTTCTTC,CASSLVDGPYNEQFF
TRBJ1-3,19,TRBD1,TRBV7-8,many,TGTGCCAGCAGCCCCTTGGTCCGCCAGACAGGGGGCTCTGGAAACACCATATATTTT,CASSPLVRQTGGSGNTIYF
TRBJ2-7,15,TRBD1,TRBV4-1,NA,TGCGCCAGCGGGGACAGGGAGAAACCATACTACGAGCAGTACTTC,CASGDREKPYYEQYF
TRBJ1-3,15,NA,TRBV5-1,many,TGCGCCAGCAGCTTGGGCCGGGGCTCTGGAAACACCATATATTTT,CASSLGRGSGNTIYF
TRBJ1-5,14,TRBD1,TRBV4-1,few,TGCGCCAGCAGCCATGACAGGGGGGGTCAGCCCCAGCATTTT,CASSHDRGGQPQHF
TRBJ1-6,14,TRBD1,TRBV27,few,TGTGCCAGCAGTTTAATCTTCCAGGGGGGTCCCCTCCACTTT,CASSLIFQGGPLHF
TRBJ2-7,16,TRBD2,TRBV9,many,TGTGCCAGCAGCGTAGACGGCGGGAGCGTAGCCTACGAGCAGTACTTC,CASSVDGGSVAYEQYF
TRBJ2-1,11,NA,TRBV29-1,NA,TGCAGCGTGGAGGACGGGAATGAGCAGTTCTTC,CSVEDGNEQFF
TRBJ1-1,13,TRBD1,TRBV7-9,many,TGTGCCAGCAGCATGCAGGGGGCGACTGAAGCTTTCTTT,CASSMQGATEAFF
TRBJ1-1,16,TRBD1,TRBV5-1,many,TGCGCCAGCAGCACTCAACTGACAGGGGGGAACACTGAAGCTTTCTTT,CASSTQLTGGNTEAFF
TRBJ2-7,14,TRBD1,TRBV7-9,NA,TGTGCCAGCAGCTCCCGGGACAGGGGCTACGAGCAGTACTTC,CASSSRDRGYEQYF
TRBJ2-1,13,NA,TRBV7-3,few,TGTGCCAGCAGCGCCACTAGTGCCAATGAGCAGTTCTTC,CASSATSANEQFF
TRBJ2-1,13,NA,TRBV20-1,many,TGCAGTGCTAGAGAACTAGGGGGCAATGAGCAGTTCTTC,CSARELGGNEQFF
TRBJ1-1,12,NA,TRBV4-1,few,TGCGCCAGCAGCCTCTTGGGGACTGAAGCTTTCTTT,CASSLLGTEAFF
TRBJ2-3,13,NA,TRBV7-9,NA,TGTGCCAGCAGAGCGGCTTCCACAGATACGCAGTATTTT,CASRAASTDTQYF
TRBJ2-2,13,NA,TRBV2,medium-sized,TGTGCCAGCAGTGGACAGGACGGCGGGGAGCTGTTTTTT,CASSGQDGGELFF
TRBJ2-7,14,TRBD2,TRBV20-1,few,TGCAGTGCAGGCCCGGTCCCGGGGAGGGGCGAGCAGTACTTC,CSAGPVPGRGEQYF
TRBJ1-6,15,NA,TRBV7-3,once,TGTGCCAGCAGCTTACGCGCAGGAACGGATTCACCCCTCCACTTT,CASSLRAGTDSPLHF
TRBJ2-1,15,NA,TRBV9,NA,TGTGCCAGCAGCAACCTTGCGGGACCCTACAATGAGCAGTTCTTC,CASSNLAGPYNEQFF